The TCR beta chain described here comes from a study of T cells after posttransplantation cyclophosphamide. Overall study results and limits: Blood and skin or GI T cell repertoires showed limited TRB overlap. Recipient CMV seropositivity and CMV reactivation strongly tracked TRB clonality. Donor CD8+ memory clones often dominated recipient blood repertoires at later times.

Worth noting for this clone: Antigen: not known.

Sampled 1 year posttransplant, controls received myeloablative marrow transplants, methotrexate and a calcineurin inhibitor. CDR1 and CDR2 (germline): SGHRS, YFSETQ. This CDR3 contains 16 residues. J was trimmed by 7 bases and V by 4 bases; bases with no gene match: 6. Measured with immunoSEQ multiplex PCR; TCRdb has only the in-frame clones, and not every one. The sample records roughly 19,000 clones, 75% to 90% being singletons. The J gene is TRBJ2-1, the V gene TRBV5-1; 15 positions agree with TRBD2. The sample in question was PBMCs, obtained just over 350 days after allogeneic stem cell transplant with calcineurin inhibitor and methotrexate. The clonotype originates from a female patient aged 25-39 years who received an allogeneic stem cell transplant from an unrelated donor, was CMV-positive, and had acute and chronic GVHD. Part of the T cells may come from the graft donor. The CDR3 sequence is CASSTGLAGGINEQFF. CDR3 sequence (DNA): TGCGCCAGCAGCACCGGACTAGCGGGGGGGATTAATGAGCAGTTCTTC.